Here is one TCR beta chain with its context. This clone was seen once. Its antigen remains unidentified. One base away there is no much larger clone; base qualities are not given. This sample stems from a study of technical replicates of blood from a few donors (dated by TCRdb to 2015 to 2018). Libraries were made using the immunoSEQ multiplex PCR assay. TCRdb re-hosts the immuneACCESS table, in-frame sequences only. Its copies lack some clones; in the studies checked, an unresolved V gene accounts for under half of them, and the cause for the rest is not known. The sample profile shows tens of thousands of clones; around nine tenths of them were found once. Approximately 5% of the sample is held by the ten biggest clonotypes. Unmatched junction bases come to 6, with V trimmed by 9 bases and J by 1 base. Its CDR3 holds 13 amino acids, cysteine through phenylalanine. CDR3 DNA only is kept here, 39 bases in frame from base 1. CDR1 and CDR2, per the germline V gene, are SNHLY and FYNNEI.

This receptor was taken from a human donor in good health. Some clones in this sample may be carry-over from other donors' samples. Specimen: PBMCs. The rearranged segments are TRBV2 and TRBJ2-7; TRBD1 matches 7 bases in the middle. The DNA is TGTGCCAGTACCGGGACAGTATCCTACGAGCAGTACTTC. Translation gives CASTGTVSYEQYF. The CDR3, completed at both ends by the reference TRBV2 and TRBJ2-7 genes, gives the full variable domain EPEVTQTPSHQVTQMGQEVILRCVPISNHLYFYWYRQILGQKVEFLVSFYNNEISEKSEIFDDQFSVERPDGSNFTLKIRSTKLEDSAMYFCASTGTVSYEQYFGPGTRLTVT.